Each of the 8 T cell receptor beta chains below was sequenced from the same sample in a study of T cell clonality in common variable immunodeficiency. Their recognized antigens are unknown. General study points: Common variable immunodeficiency TCR beta sequences reportedly had fewer deletions and N-nucleotide insertions.

Clones were read by immunoSEQ multiplex PCR, and TCRdb kept only the in-frame ones, dropping some. The sample counts fewer than 20,000 clones, none seen once; the ten largest own roughly 14%. Sequenced material: peripheral blood mononuclear cells. The receptors originated from a human donor with common variable immunodeficiency.

This clone appeared a few times. The CDR3 is cut off 3 residues early in the read; its end comes from the germline J gene. The chain links TRBV7-9 to TRBJ1-1, with a weak D call TRBD1 (5 bases). V gave up 6 bases and J gave up 5 bases, with 10 bases separating them. Germline V lookup: CDR1 SEHNR, CDR2 FQNEAQ (reference sequence). The CDR3 extends over 12 amino acids. The chain's CDR3 is CASRTVRTEAFF. The sequenced part of the CDR3 DNA is TGTGCCAGCAGGACAGTACGGACTGAA.

CDR3 in amino acids: CASSPGGGMNYEQYF. The covered CDR3 bases are TGTGCCAGCAGCCCCGGTGGGGGGATGAACTACGAG. The V and J genes are TRBV7-2 and TRBJ2-7; a possible D gene is TRBD2 (6 bases). The read finishes 3 residues shy of the CDR3 end, and the germline J gene is used to complete it. V was shortened by 5 bases and J by 3 bases, with 17 bases between the two germline ends. The CDR3 spans 15 residues. Germline assignment: CDR1 SGHTA and CDR2 FQGNSA.

This clone showed up many times. The sequence runs out 3 residues before the end of the CDR3; the remainder is reconstructed from the germline J gene. The chain employs TRBV20-1 and TRBJ1-2; possibly TRBD1 for D (6 bases). Trimming shortened V by 3 bases and J by 0 bases, and 8 bases separated the two germline ends. The CDR3 has 13 residues. Germline V CDR1 and CDR2: DFQATT, SNEGSKA (reference sequence). The sequenced CDR3 bases are TGCAGTGCTAGCCGGACAGCTAACTATGGC. This encodes CSASRTANYG. The CDR3 in full is CSASRTANYGYTF.

This clone was seen only a few times. With the read ending 3 residues before the CDR3 end, the germline J gene is used to fill in that end. This chain links TRBV18 with TRBJ1-4; 8 nucleotides align to TRBD1. CDR1 and CDR2 (germline): KGHSH, LQKENI. The CDR3 sequence is 15 residues long. The junction had 9 bases not matched to a gene; V was cut back by 6 bases and J by 6 bases. The sequenced part of the CDR3 DNA is TGTGCCAGCTCGTCCCAGGGGGCAGTTTATGAAAAA. The encoded protein is CASSSQGAVYEK. The CDR3 in its entirety is CASSSQGAVYEKLFF.

This clone was observed at least ten times. The read terminates 3 residues ahead of where the CDR3 ends, so the germline J gene completes it. V is TRBV24-1 and J is TRBJ2-7; the D gene is possibly TRBD1 (6 bases). V shed 4 bases and J shed 2 bases, with 14 bases lying between them. This CDR3 spans 15 amino acids. CDR1 is KGHDR, CDR2 SFDVKD, per germline. The sequenced CDR3 bases are TGTGCCACCAGTGACCCCGGGACATCTCCCTACGAG. It specifies CATSDPGTSPYE. The entire CDR3 protein is CATSDPGTSPYEQYF.

This clone was observed a handful of times. The read gets to within 3 residues of the CDR3 end, and the germline J gene fills in the rest. The rearrangement joins TRBV18 to TRBJ1-5; 7 bases align to TRBD1. The CDR3 sequence is 15 residues long. CDR1 KGHSH and CDR2 LQKENI come from the germline V gene. The trim removed 6 bases at V and 3 bases at J, leaving 8 bases unmatched. The CDR3 loop reads CASSPVTGANQPQHF. Incomplete CDR3 DNA: TGTGCCAGCTCCCCCGTAACAGGGGCCAATCAGCCC.

With regard to this clone: The missing CDR3 end, 3 residues past where the read stops, is filled in from the germline J gene. The gene calls are TRBV18 and TRBJ1-6; TRBD1 agrees at 8 bases. CDR1 is KGHSH, CDR2 LQKENI, per germline. CDR3 size: 14 residues. V was clipped by 3 bases and J by 7 bases; unmatched bases: 2. This chain's CDR3 is CASSPDRDNSPLHF. The sequenced part of the CDR3 DNA is TGTGCCAGCTCACCGGACAGGGACAATTCACCC.

This clone was detected only a few times. The read comes to an end 3 residues before the CDR3 does, leaving the germline J gene to fill in the end. This rearrangement joins TRBV29-1 to TRBJ2-1; the match to TRBD1 covers 12 bases. The CDR3 sequence is 14 residues long. With 1 base clipped from V and 8 bases from J, the junction kept 3 bases outside the gene matches. Germline V CDR1 and CDR2: SQVTM, ANQGSEA. The covered CDR3 bases are TGCAGCGTTGAAGGGGGACAGGGGGCATATGAG. Translating gives CSVEGGQGAYE. The entire CDR3 is CSVEGGQGAYEQFF.